This is a list of T cell receptor beta chains from one sample in a study of multiple sclerosis patients with progressive multifocal leukoencephalopathy. Clones were read by immunoSEQ multiplex PCR, and TCRdb kept only the in-frame ones, dropping some. Here the sample spans approximately 31,000 clones, 89% being singletons. Specimen: PBMCs. Source of these receptors: a human donor with multiple sclerosis. Each CDR3 is given with its conserved first and last residue. D genes are given only for firm matches. A row's size may be missing; if present it is once, few, many or a size class.

CDR3aa: CASSSEQGMGSQHF
CDR3nt: TGTGCCAGCAGCTCTGAACAGGGGATGGGGTCCCAGCATTTT
len: 14
abundance: -
d_gene: TRBD1
j_gene: TRBJ1-5
v_gene: TRBV7-2

CDR3aa: CASSSGRGGNEQYF
CDR3nt: TGCGCCAGCAGCTCTGGCAGGGGTGGAAACGAGCAGTACTTC
len: 14
abundance: -
d_gene: -
j_gene: TRBJ2-7
v_gene: TRBV5-1

CDR3aa: CAVGTDTGELFF
CDR3nt: TGTGCCGTTGGGACAGACACCGGGGAGCTGTTTTTT
len: 12
abundance: -
d_gene: TRBD1
j_gene: TRBJ2-2
v_gene: TRBV9

CDR3aa: CASSSGTDPYEQYF
CDR3nt: TGTGCCAGTAGTTCCGGGACAGACCCCTACGAGCAGTACTTC
len: 14
abundance: -
d_gene: TRBD1
j_gene: TRBJ2-7
v_gene: TRBV19

CDR3aa: CASSPLVLSGSDTGELFF
CDR3nt: TGTGCCAGCTCACCGCTGGTGTTGAGCGGGAGCGACACCGGGGAGCTGTTTTTT
len: 18
abundance: -
d_gene: TRBD2
j_gene: TRBJ2-2
v_gene: TRBV18

CDR3aa: CASTGRGSYNEQFF
CDR3nt: TGTGCCAGCACGGGGCGGGGGTCCTACAATGAGCAGTTCTTC
len: 14
abundance: -
d_gene: TRBD2
j_gene: TRBJ2-1
v_gene: TRBV2

CDR3aa: CASTDIAFYSNQPQHF
CDR3nt: TGTGCCAGTACCGATATAGCATTTTATAGCAATCAGCCCCAGCATTTT
len: 16
abundance: -
d_gene: -
j_gene: TRBJ1-5
v_gene: TRBV19

CDR3aa: CASSEGGSTMIGFF
CDR3nt: TGTGCCAGCAGTGAAGGCGGAAGTACAATGATAGGGTTCTTC
len: 14
abundance: -
d_gene: -
j_gene: TRBJ2-1
v_gene: TRBV6-1

CDR3aa: CASSSGTREQYF
CDR3nt: TGTGCCAGCAGTTCGGGGACTAGGGAGCAGTACTTC
len: 12
abundance: -
d_gene: TRBD2
j_gene: TRBJ2-7
v_gene: TRBV6-1

CDR3aa: CASSLGPQHGYTF
CDR3nt: TGTGCCAGCAGCTTAGGGCCTCAGCACGGCTACACCTTC
len: 13
abundance: -
d_gene: -
j_gene: TRBJ1-2
v_gene: TRBV7-9

CDR3aa: CASSPRTGGPYNEQFF
CDR3nt: TGTGCCAGCAGCCCCCGGACAGGGGGCCCGTACAATGAGCAGTTCTTC
len: 16
abundance: -
d_gene: TRBD1
j_gene: TRBJ2-1
v_gene: TRBV7-9

CDR3aa: CASSPRGQGANSNQPQHF
CDR3nt: TGTGCCAGCAGTCCGAGAGGACAGGGCGCCAATAGCAATCAGCCCCAGCATTTT
len: 18
abundance: -
d_gene: TRBD1
j_gene: TRBJ1-5
v_gene: TRBV27

CDR3aa: CASSSTGSNEKLFF
CDR3nt: TGTGCCAGCAGCTCGACAGGGTCTAATGAAAAACTGTTTTTT
len: 14
abundance: -
d_gene: TRBD1
j_gene: TRBJ1-4
v_gene: TRBV7-9

CDR3aa: CASSYSGYGNTGELFF
CDR3nt: TGTGCCAGCAGTTACTCGGGGTATGGGAACACCGGGGAGCTGTTTTTT
len: 16
abundance: -
d_gene: -
j_gene: TRBJ2-2
v_gene: TRBV6-5

CDR3aa: CASSAGTGGDYNSPLHF
CDR3nt: TGTGCCAGCAGCGCGGGGACAGGGGGCGACTATAATTCACCCCTCCACTTT
len: 17
abundance: -
d_gene: TRBD1
j_gene: TRBJ1-6
v_gene: TRBV5-4

CDR3aa: CASSQDTRAVHEQFF
CDR3nt: TGCGCCAGCAGCCAAGATACGAGGGCAGTCCATGAGCAGTTCTTC
len: 15
abundance: -
d_gene: -
j_gene: TRBJ2-1
v_gene: TRBV4-3

CDR3aa: CASSGTGKGETQYF
CDR3nt: TGTGCCAGCAGTGGGACAGGGAAGGGAGAGACCCAGTACTTC
len: 14
abundance: -
d_gene: TRBD1
j_gene: TRBJ2-5
v_gene: TRBV6-5

CDR3aa: CASGRLVGSTGELFF
CDR3nt: TGTGCCAGCGGACGACTAGTGGGATCCACCGGGGAGCTGTTTTTT
len: 15
abundance: -
d_gene: -
j_gene: TRBJ2-2
v_gene: TRBV28

CDR3aa: CASSFGGAGINEQFF
CDR3nt: TGTGCCAGCAGCTTCGGCGGGGCAGGGATCAATGAGCAGTTCTTC
len: 15
abundance: -
d_gene: -
j_gene: TRBJ2-1
v_gene: TRBV5-6

CDR3aa: CSVGQATDTQYF
CDR3nt: TGCAGCGTGGGACAGGCAACAGATACGCAGTATTTT
len: 12
abundance: -
d_gene: TRBD1
j_gene: TRBJ2-3
v_gene: TRBV29-1

CDR3aa: CASSSTVNTNEKLFF
CDR3nt: TGTGCCAGCAGCTCGACAGTAAACACAAATGAAAAACTGTTTTTT
len: 15
abundance: -
d_gene: -
j_gene: TRBJ1-4
v_gene: TRBV9

CDR3aa: CASSAGAYGYTF
CDR3nt: TGTGCCAGCAGTGCAGGGGCCTATGGCTACACCTTC
len: 12
abundance: -
d_gene: -
j_gene: TRBJ1-2
v_gene: TRBV2

CDR3aa: CASGASGEYEQFF
CDR3nt: TGTGCCAGCGGTGCTAGCGGGGAGTATGAGCAGTTCTTC
len: 13
abundance: -
d_gene: TRBD2
j_gene: TRBJ2-1
v_gene: TRBV6-5

CDR3aa: CASSQEGQGKTEAFF
CDR3nt: TGTGCCAGCAGCCAAGAGGGACAGGGGAAAACTGAAGCTTTCTTT
len: 15
abundance: -
d_gene: TRBD1
j_gene: TRBJ1-1
v_gene: TRBV4-2

CDR3aa: CASSWQSGRAETQYF
CDR3nt: TGCGCCAGCAGCTGGCAAAGCGGGAGGGCAGAGACCCAGTACTTC
len: 15
abundance: -
d_gene: TRBD2
j_gene: TRBJ2-5
v_gene: TRBV5-1

CDR3aa: CASSLLGQPNTGELFF
CDR3nt: TGTGCCAGCAGCTTATTAGGACAGCCTAACACCGGGGAGCTGTTTTTT
len: 16
abundance: -
d_gene: -
j_gene: TRBJ2-2
v_gene: TRBV7-9

CDR3aa: CASSFQPAGFGNTIYF
CDR3nt: TGTGCCAGCAGCTTCCAACCGGCGGGTTTCGGAAACACCATATATTTT
len: 16
abundance: -
d_gene: -
j_gene: TRBJ1-3
v_gene: TRBV5-6

CDR3aa: CASSSLWGQGLNTEAFF
CDR3nt: TGTGCCAGCAGTTCCCTCTGGGGACAGGGATTGAACACTGAAGCTTTCTTT
len: 17
abundance: -
d_gene: TRBD1
j_gene: TRBJ1-1
v_gene: TRBV28

CDR3aa: CASSSNNYGYTF
CDR3nt: TGTGCCAGCAGTTCAAATAACTATGGCTACACCTTC
len: 12
abundance: -
d_gene: -
j_gene: TRBJ1-2
v_gene: TRBV6-5

CDR3aa: CSAETVNTEAFF
CDR3nt: TGCAGCGCCGAGACAGTTAACACTGAAGCTTTCTTT
len: 12
abundance: once
d_gene: -
j_gene: TRBJ1-1
v_gene: TRBV29-1

CDR3aa: CACPYGAGGGEKLFF
CDR3nt: TGTGCCTGCCCGTATGGGGCAGGGGGCGGTGAAAAACTGTTTTTT
len: 15
abundance: -
d_gene: TRBD1
j_gene: TRBJ1-4
v_gene: TRBV30

CDR3aa: CASSPPASNEQFF
CDR3nt: TGTGCCAGCTCACCACCGGCGAGCAATGAGCAGTTCTTC
len: 13
abundance: -
d_gene: -
j_gene: TRBJ2-1
v_gene: TRBV18

CDR3aa: CSATGQGRAGYTF
CDR3nt: TGCAGCGCAACGGGGCAGGGGAGGGCTGGCTACACCTTC
len: 13
abundance: -
d_gene: -
j_gene: TRBJ1-2
v_gene: TRBV29-1

CDR3aa: CASSLVVAGGPGEQFF
CDR3nt: TGTGCCAGCAGCTTAGTTGTAGCGGGAGGGCCAGGTGAGCAGTTCTTC
len: 16
abundance: -
d_gene: TRBD2
j_gene: TRBJ2-1
v_gene: TRBV7-2

CDR3aa: CAGSYSGGRDTQYF
CDR3nt: TGTGCCGGCAGTTACTCCGGGGGTCGAGATACGCAGTATTTT
len: 14
abundance: -
d_gene: -
j_gene: TRBJ2-3
v_gene: TRBV6-5

CDR3aa: CASSLLAGPYEQYF
CDR3nt: TGTGCCAGCAGCTTACTAGCGGGGCCCTACGAGCAGTACTTC
len: 14
abundance: -
d_gene: TRBD2
j_gene: TRBJ2-7
v_gene: TRBV5-4

CDR3aa: CASSLQEGIDGYTF
CDR3nt: TGTGCCAGCAGCCTCCAGGAGGGGATCGATGGCTACACCTTC
len: 14
abundance: few
d_gene: -
j_gene: TRBJ1-2
v_gene: TRBV5-8